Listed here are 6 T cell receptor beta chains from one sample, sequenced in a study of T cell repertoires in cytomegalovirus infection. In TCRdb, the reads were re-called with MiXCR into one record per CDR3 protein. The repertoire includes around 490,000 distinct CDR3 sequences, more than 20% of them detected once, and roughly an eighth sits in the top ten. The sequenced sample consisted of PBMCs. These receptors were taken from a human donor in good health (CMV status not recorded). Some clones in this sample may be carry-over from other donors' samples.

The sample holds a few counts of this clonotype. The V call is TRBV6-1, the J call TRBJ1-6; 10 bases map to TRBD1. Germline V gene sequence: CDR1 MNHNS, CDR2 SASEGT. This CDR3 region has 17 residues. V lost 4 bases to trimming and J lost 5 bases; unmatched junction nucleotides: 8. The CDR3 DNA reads TGTGCCAGCAGTGGGGGACAGGGGCAGTCGCATAATTCACCCCTCCACTTT. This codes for CASSGGQGQSHNSPLHF.

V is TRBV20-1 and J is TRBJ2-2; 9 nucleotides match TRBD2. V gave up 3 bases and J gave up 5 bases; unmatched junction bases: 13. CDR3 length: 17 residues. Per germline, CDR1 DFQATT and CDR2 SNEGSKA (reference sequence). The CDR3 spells CSARGAIAGGPTGELFF. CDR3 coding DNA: TGCAGTGCTAGGGGCGCGATCGCGGGAGGGCCTACCGGGGAGCTGTTTTTT.

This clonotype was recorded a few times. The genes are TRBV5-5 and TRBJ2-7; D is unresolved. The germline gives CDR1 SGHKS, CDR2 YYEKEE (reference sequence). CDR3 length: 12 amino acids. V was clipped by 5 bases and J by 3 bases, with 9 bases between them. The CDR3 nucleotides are TGTGCCAGCAGTCGGGCTGGCTACGAGCAGTACGTC. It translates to CASSRAGYEQYV.

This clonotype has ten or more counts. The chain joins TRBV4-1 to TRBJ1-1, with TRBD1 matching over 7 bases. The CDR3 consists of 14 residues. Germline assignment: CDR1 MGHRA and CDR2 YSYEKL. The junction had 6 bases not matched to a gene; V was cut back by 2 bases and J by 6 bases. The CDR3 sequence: CASSQRQGSPEAFF. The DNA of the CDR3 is TGCGCCAGCAGCCAAAGACAGGGATCTCCTGAAGCTTTCTTT.

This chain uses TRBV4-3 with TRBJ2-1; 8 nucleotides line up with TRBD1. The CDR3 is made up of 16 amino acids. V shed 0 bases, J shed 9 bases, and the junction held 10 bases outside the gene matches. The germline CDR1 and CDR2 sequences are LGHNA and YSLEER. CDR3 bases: TGCGCCAGCAGCCAAGATGCTGACAGGGGTCTTGGTGAGCAGTTCTTC. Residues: CASSQDADRGLGEQFF.

For the CDR3, the DNA is TGTGCCAGCAGCCTACTTATCCGGGACAGGGAGGCTGAAGCTTTCTTT. This sequence encodes CASSLLIRDREAEAFF. The rearrangement links TRBV5-6 to TRBJ1-1; 9 positions match TRBD1. CDR3 length equals 16 residues. CDR1 is SGHDT, CDR2 YYEEEE, per germline. With V trimmed by 4 bases and J by 6 bases, 13 bases remained unmatched.